The 24 T cell receptor beta chains below were found in one sample sequenced in a study of T cell repertoires in cytomegalovirus infection. MiXCR, applied by TCRdb to the reads, yields one record per CDR3 protein. Of some 400,000 distinct CDR3 sequences in the sample, about a sixth were seen once. The sample was PBMCs. The source is a human donor in good health (CMV status not recorded). Some clones in this sample may be carry-over from other donors' samples.

This clonotype occurred a few times. V usage is TRBV20-1 and J usage is TRBJ1-1; possible D gene TRBD1, 5 bases. This CDR3 region has 14 residues. Germline V gene data show CDR1 as DFQATT and CDR2 as SNEGSKA (reference sequence). Trimming removed 0 bases at V and 6 bases at J, with 14 bases between. In nucleotides, the CDR3 is TGCAGTGCTAGAGATCGGAGGGGCTCACCTGAAGCTTTCTTT. It translates to CSARDRRGSPEAFF.

This clonotype was counted ten times or more. The rearrangement joins TRBV7-2 to TRBJ1-2; 8 bases are shared with TRBD1. The CDR3 length is 14 residues. V gave up 4 bases and J gave up 4 bases; unmatched junction bases: 5. Looked up from germline, CDR1 is SGHTA and CDR2 is FQGNSA. The CDR3 coding sequence is TGTGCCAGCAGCTGGACAGGGACTAGCTATGGCTACACCTTC. It translates to CASSWTGTSYGYTF. Full variable domain (rest looked up from reference TRBV7-2 and TRBJ1-2): GAGVSQSPSNKVTEKGKDVELRCDPISGHTALYWYRQSLGQGLEFLIYFQGNSAPDKSGLPSDRFSAERTGGSVSTLTIQRTQQEDSAVYLCASSWTGTSYGYTFGSGTRLTVV.

This clonotype has at least ten counts. J is TRBJ2-7 and V is TRBV7-6, with 9 positions matching TRBD2. The trim removed 0 bases at V and 1 base at J, leaving 13 bases unmatched. From germline, CDR1 is SGHVS and CDR2 FNYEAQ. CDR3 length: 19 amino acids. The CDR3 nucleotides are TGTGCCAGCAGCTTAGCGACTAGCGGCCTAAATAAACGATCCTACGAGCAGTACTTC. Its protein product is CASSLATSGLNKRSYEQYF. Looking up the rest from reference TRBV7-6 and TRBJ2-7 gives the full variable domain: GAGVSQSPRYKVTKRGQDVALRCDPISGHVSLYWYRQALGQGPEFLTYFNYEAQQDKSGLPNDRFSAERPEGSISTLTIQRTEQRDSAMYRCASSLATSGLNKRSYEQYFGPGTRLTVT.

Many counts were recorded for this clonotype. This chain joins TRBV7-8 and TRBJ1-2; TRBD1 is a possible D gene (6 bases). Trimming shortened V by 2 bases and J by 4 bases, and 8 bases separated the two germline ends. Per the germline V gene, CDR1 is SGHVS and CDR2 is FQNEAQ. The CDR3 has 13 residues. CDR3 sequence: CASSLLGGYGYTF. CDR3 sequence (DNA): TGTGCCAGCAGCTTACTAGGGGGCTATGGCTACACCTTC.

The J gene is TRBJ1-6, the V gene TRBV3-1; D not certain. The ends were cut back, 3 bases at V and 3 bases at J, with 6 bases in the middle. Looked up from germline, CDR1 is LGHDT and CDR2 is YNNKEL (reference sequence). This CDR3 has 14 residues. Here the CDR3 DNA reads TGTGCCAGCAGCCAGAGTGACTATAATTCACCCCTCCACTTT. Its translation is CASSQSDYNSPLHF.

This clonotype turned up a few times. J is TRBJ1-5 and V is TRBV24-1; 7 bases are shared with TRBD1. Germline V gene sequence: CDR1 KGHDR, CDR2 SFDVKD. This CDR3 has 20 amino acids. The junction had 16 bases not matched to a gene; V was cut back by 0 bases and J by 3 bases. The DNA for the CDR3 is TGTGCCACCAGTGATTTGCATGGGGACAGTGGTAGTATTGACAATCAGCCCCAGCATTTT. The encoded protein is CATSDLHGDSGSIDNQPQHF.

This clonotype has a handful of counts. The chain uses TRBV7-7 and TRBJ2-5, with TRBD2 matching over 8 bases. The CDR3 covers 15 residues. V shed 1 base, J shed 5 bases, and the junction held 6 bases outside the gene matches. Looked up from germline, CDR1 is SSHAT and CDR2 is FNYEAQ (reference sequence). CDR3 sequence (DNA): TGTGCCAGCAGCTTAGTAGGATCGGGGGGGGAGACCCAGTACTTC. It translates to CASSLVGSGGETQYF.

The chain combines TRBV7-9 with TRBJ2-1; 12 bases agree with TRBD2. V dropped 3 bases and J dropped 8; count of bases not matched to a gene: 8. The CDR3 length is 16 residues. CDR1 and CDR2 from the germline V gene are SEHNR and FQNEAQ (reference sequence). In nucleotides, the CDR3 is TGTGCCAGCAGCTTTGGGGCTAGCGGGGGGGCCGATGAGCAGTTCTTC. Translated: CASSFGASGGADEQFF.

This clonotype was picked up many times. Here the CDR3 reads CAIRSTGTVSTDTQYF. In DNA, the CDR3 is TGTGCCATCAGGAGCACCGGGACAGTGAGCACAGATACGCAGTATTTT. The chain employs TRBV10-3 and TRBJ2-3, with 7 bases aligning to TRBD1. Germline V gives CDR1 ENHRY, CDR2 SYGVKD. V was clipped by 6 bases and J by 0 bases; unmatched bases: 9. The CDR3 consists of 16 residues.

The sample holds many counts of this clonotype. This rearrangement joins TRBV7-2 to TRBJ2-3; D is unclear. Per the germline V gene, CDR1 is SGHTA and CDR2 is FQGNSA. Trimming removed 8 bases at V and 5 bases at J, with 8 bases between. The CDR3 loop spans 11 amino acids. CDR3 sequence: CASSFEDTQYF. In nucleotides, the CDR3 is TGTGCCAGCTCATTCGAAGATACGCAGTATTTT.

A remark on this clonotype: The germline gene is not matched at one end of the junction; a read error may be the cause. This chain uses TRBV5-3 with TRBJ1-1; D remains ambiguous. TRBV5-3 counts as an open reading frame of uncertain function. The CDR3 spans 13 residues. CDR3 in amino acids: CASSWAPGTEAFF. The DNA of the CDR3 is TGTGCCAGCAGCTGGGCACCGGGCACTGAAGCTTTCTTT.

This clonotype was counted only a few times. The genes are TRBV7-8 and TRBJ2-3, with TRBD2 identical over 10 bases. Germline V gene data show CDR1 as SGHVS and CDR2 as FQNEAQ. The CDR3 totals 16 residues. V gave up 0 bases and J gave up 3 bases; unmatched junction bases: 3. The CDR3 spells CASSLALAGVTDTQYF. The CDR3 nucleotides are TGTGCCAGCAGCTTAGCCCTAGCGGGGGTTACAGATACGCAGTATTTT.

The chain uses TRBV7-2 and TRBJ2-7; a possible D gene is TRBD1 (6 bases). This CDR3 contains 15 residues. CDR1 and CDR2 (germline): SGHTA, FQGNSA. V lost 1 base and J lost 2, with 12 bases in between. The CDR3 nucleotides read TGTGCCAGCAGCTTAGGACCGACAGGTCCCTACGAGCAGTACTTC. This translates into CASSLGPTGPYEQYF.

At least ten counts were recorded for this clonotype. J is TRBJ1-2 and V is TRBV5-4, with TRBD1 as a possible D gene (5 bases). With 4 bases removed from V and 3 bases from J, the gap between germline ends came to 10 bases. The germline gives CDR1 SGHNT, CDR2 YYREEE (reference sequence). The CDR3 has 13 amino acids. CDR3 sequence reads: CASSLGDYYGYTF. The CDR3 nucleotides are TGTGCCAGCAGCCTAGGGGATTACTATGGCTACACCTTC.

The table lists this clonotype with many counts. This sequence joins TRBV7-2 and TRBJ2-1, with no clear D. With 2 bases removed from V and 8 bases from J, the gap between germline ends came to 7 bases. The length of the CDR3 is 12 residues. Germline V gene lookup returns CDR1 SGHTA and CDR2 FQGNSA. The CDR3 DNA reads as TGTGCCAGCAGCTTACTATTGTATGAGCAGTTCTTC. Amino acids: CASSLLLYEQFF.

This clonotype was detected ten times or more. The chain recombines TRBV7-2 with TRBJ2-1; 8 bases are a match to TRBD2. The CDR3 extends over 15 amino acids. J was trimmed by 4 bases and V by 1 base; bases with no gene match: 3. Germline CDR1 and CDR2: SGHTA and FQGNSA. In nucleotides, the CDR3 is TGTGCCAGCAGCTTAGACCTAGCGGGTTACAATGAGCAGTTCTTC. It encodes CASSLDLAGYNEQFF.

The chain recombines TRBV12-3 or TRBV12-4 with TRBJ2-5, with D perhaps matching TRBD2 (5 bases). V was trimmed by 4 bases and J by 12 bases, leaving 15 bases between them. There are 12 residues in the CDR3. The CDR3 protein is CASSSQDWRKYF. The DNA of the CDR3 is TGTGCCAGCAGTTCGCAGGACTGGCGCAAGTACTTC.

This clonotype was seen many times. The chain carries TRBV7-9 and TRBJ2-7, with TRBD1 as a possible D gene (6 bases). Trimming took 3 bases from V and 2 from J, leaving 14 bases between them. Germline assignment: CDR1 SEHNR and CDR2 FQNEAQ (reference sequence). This CDR3 has 15 amino acids. The CDR3 DNA reads as TGTGCCAGCAGCTTCCCCAGGGGAACCGCCTACGAGCAGTACTTC. Residues: CASSFPRGTAYEQYF.

This clonotype has only a few counts. The rearrangement uses TRBV28 and TRBJ1-1; D remains unclear. CDR3 length equals 16 residues. V gave up 8 bases and J gave up 3 bases, with 22 bases separating them. Germline CDR1 and CDR2: MDHEN and SYDVKM. CDR3 coding DNA: TGTGCCAGCTTCTCTTACACGTCCCAGAGGGACACTGAAGCTTTCTTT. This codes for CASFSYTSQRDTEAFF.

The sample holds many counts of this clonotype. The CDR3 sequence: CASSRSLGTEAFF. In nucleotides, the CDR3 is TGTGCCAGCAGCAGGAGCTTAGGCACTGAAGCTTTCTTT. The chain employs TRBV7-2 and TRBJ1-1, with no clear D. CDR1 and CDR2 from the germline V gene are SGHTA and FQGNSA. The V and J ends lost 5 bases and 4 bases respectively, with 11 bases between them. The CDR3 sequence is 13 residues long. Full variable domain (outside the CDR3, taken from reference TRBV7-2 and TRBJ1-1): GAGVSQSPSNKVTEKGKDVELRCDPISGHTALYWYRQSLGQGLEFLIYFQGNSAPDKSGLPSDRFSAERTGGSVSTLTIQRTQQEDSAVYLCASSRSLGTEAFFGQGTRLTVV.

The chain joins TRBV20-1 to TRBJ2-1; the D gene could be TRBD1 or TRBD2 (6 bases each). Trimming took 8 bases from V and 7 from J, leaving 9 bases between them. The CDR3 extends over 10 amino acids. Germline CDR1 and CDR2: DFQATT and SNEGSKA (reference sequence). The CDR3 DNA follows: TGCAGTCAAGGGGGGAATGAGCAGTTCTTC. It yields the protein CSQGGNEQFF.

This clonotype was counted at least ten times. This chain connects TRBV7-9 to TRBJ2-3; weak D call: TRBD2 (6 bases). Looked up from germline, CDR1 is SEHNR and CDR2 is FQNEAQ (reference sequence). The V and J ends lost 1 base and 4 bases respectively, with 18 bases between them. This CDR3 is 17 amino acids long. As DNA, the CDR3 is TGTGCCAGCAGCTTAGAGTCGCTAGCGAGAGGGGCAGATACGCAGTATTTT. This encodes CASSLESLARGADTQYF.

This clonotype was seen more than once but under ten times. The V and J genes are TRBV2 and TRBJ1-2, with D unresolved. V lost 3 bases to trimming and J lost 4 bases, with 6 bases between them. This CDR3 comprises 12 residues. Germline CDR1 and CDR2: SNHLY and FYNNEI. In nucleotides, the CDR3 is TGTGCCAGCAGTGATTTGAGCTATGGCTACACCTTC. Translating gives CASSDLSYGYTF. The full variable domain, rest sourced from reference TRBV2 and TRBJ1-2, is EPEVTQTPSHQVTQMGQEVILRCVPISNHLYFYWYRQILGQKVEFLVSFYNNEISEKSEIFDDQFSVERPDGSNFTLKIRSTKLEDSAMYFCASSDLSYGYTFGSGTRLTVV.

The J gene is TRBJ2-1, the V gene TRBV11-2; 7 bases map to TRBD2. The CDR3 covers 14 residues. Germline CDR1 is SGHAT and CDR2 is FQNNGV. V lost 5 bases and J lost 10; bases outside the gene matches: 11. The DNA for the CDR3 is TGTGCCAGCAGCCGCACCCCCGGACTAGAGGAGCAGTTCTTC. Translating gives CASSRTPGLEEQFF.